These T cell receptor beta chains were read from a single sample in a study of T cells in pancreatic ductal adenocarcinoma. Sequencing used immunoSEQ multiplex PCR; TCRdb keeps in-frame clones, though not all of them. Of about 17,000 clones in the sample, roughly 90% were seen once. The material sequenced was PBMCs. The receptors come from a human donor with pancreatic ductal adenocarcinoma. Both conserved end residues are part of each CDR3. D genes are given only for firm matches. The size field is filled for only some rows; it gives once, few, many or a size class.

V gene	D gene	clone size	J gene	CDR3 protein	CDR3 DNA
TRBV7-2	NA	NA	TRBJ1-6	CASSLLGDRSPLHF	TGTGCCAGCAGCTTATTAGGGGATAGGTCACCCCTCCACTTT
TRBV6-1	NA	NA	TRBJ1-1	CASSRLDSEAFF	TGTGCCAGCAGTCGATTGGACAGTGAAGCTTTCTTT
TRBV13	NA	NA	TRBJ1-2	CASSLGTGDYGYTF	TGTGCCAGCAGCTTAGGGACAGGTGACTATGGCTACACCTTC
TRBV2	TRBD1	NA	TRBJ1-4	CASKKDRPDEKLFF	TGTGCCAGCAAGAAGGACAGGCCAGATGAAAAACTGTTTTTT
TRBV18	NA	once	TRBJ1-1	CASSPPSIGDGTEAFF	TGTGCCAGCTCACCACCGAGTATCGGGGATGGCACTGAAGCTTTCTTT
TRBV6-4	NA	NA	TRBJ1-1	CASRSGHRNTEAFF	TGTGCCAGCAGATCCGGACACAGGAACACTGAAGCTTTCTTT
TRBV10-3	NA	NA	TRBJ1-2	CATGGGYGYTF	TGTGCCACCGGCGGGGGATATGGCTACACCTTC
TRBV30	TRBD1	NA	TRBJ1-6	CACHLTGGRSPLHF	TGTGCCTGCCATCTGACAGGGGGTAGGTCACCCCTCCACTTT
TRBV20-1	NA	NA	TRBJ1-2	CSAAPTGSYTF	TGCAGTGCCGCACCAACAGGGAGCTACACCTTC
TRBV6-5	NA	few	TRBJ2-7	CASSYAQGAYEQYF	TGTGCCAGCAGTTATGCCCAGGGTGCCTACGAGCAGTACTTC
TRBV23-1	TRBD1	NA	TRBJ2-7	CASSQSAPGTGIYYEQYF	TGCGCCAGCAGTCAATCGGCCCCTGGGACAGGAATATACTACGAGCAGTACTTC
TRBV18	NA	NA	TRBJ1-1	CASSPQGTITEAFF	TGTGCCAGCTCACCTCAGGGGACGATTACTGAAGCTTTCTTT
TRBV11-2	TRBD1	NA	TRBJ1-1	CASSLVGQGAPNTEAFF	TGTGCCAGCAGCCTAGTAGGGCAGGGGGCACCGAACACTGAAGCTTTCTTT
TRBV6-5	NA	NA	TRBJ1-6	CASSYSNVGGPPLHF	TGTGCCAGCAGTTACTCTAATGTGGGGGGGCCACCCCTCCACTTT
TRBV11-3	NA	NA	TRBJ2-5	CASSLDPRGETQYF	TGTGCCAGCAGCTTAGATCCCCGGGGGGAGACCCAGTACTTC
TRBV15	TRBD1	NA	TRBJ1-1	CATSRGATQGAGWTEAFF	TGTGCCACCAGCAGAGGTGCAACACAGGGGGCTGGATGGACTGAAGCTTTCTTT
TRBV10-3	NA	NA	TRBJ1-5	CAISGGGDQPQHF	TGTGCCATCAGTGGGGGGGGTGATCAGCCCCAGCATTTT
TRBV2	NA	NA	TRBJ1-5	CASSDRGRNQPQHF	TGTGCCAGCAGTGACAGGGGTCGCAATCAGCCCCAGCATTTT
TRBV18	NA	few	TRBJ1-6	CASSPPTGNSPLHF	TGTGCCAGCTCACCACCTACGGGGAATTCACCCCTCCACTTT
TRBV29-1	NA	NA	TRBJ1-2	CSVETPDSYYNYGYTF	TGCAGCGTTGAAACCCCCGATTCTTACTATAACTATGGCTACACCTTC
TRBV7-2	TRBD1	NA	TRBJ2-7	CASSPIHRQGGQRQYF	TGTGCCAGCAGCCCTATCCATCGACAGGGGGGCCAACGGCAGTACTTC
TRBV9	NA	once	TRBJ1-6	CASSAFGQPANNSPLHF	TGTGCCAGCAGCGCGTTCGGACAGCCTGCTAATAATTCACCCCTCCACTTT